This is a list of T cell receptor beta chains from one sample in a study of T cells expressing NK-cell markers. TCRdb re-called the 5' RACE reads and gives one entry per CDR3 protein, without DNA. This repertoire includes around 550,000 distinct CDR3 sequences. Sequenced material: blood T cells: a sorted CD56 or NKG2C T cell subset, CD4+ or CD8+ T cells, or bulk PBMC T cells (not recorded which). All receptors come from a man aged 18 to 29 in good health. Both conserved end residues are part of each CDR3.

V	J	CDR3
TRBV6-5	TRBJ2-2	CASSYSATSGELFF
TRBV20-1	TRBJ2-6	CSANRGPGANVLTF
TRBV12-3/TRBV12-4	TRBJ2-2	CASSPSEVRGTGELFF
TRBV4-3	TRBJ2-1	CASSQDGGGVSYNEQFF
TRBV15	TRBJ1-2	CATSRADSLANYGYTF
TRBV10-3	TRBJ2-4	CAISDKNRKNIQYF
TRBV7-3	TRBJ2-5	CASSLTGFPGPQETQYF
TRBV6-5	TRBJ1-6	CASSSRDRRAPLHF
TRBV6-2/TRBV6-3	TRBJ2-7	CASRPSGTGGSYEQYF
TRBV7-9	TRBJ2-5	CASSFTGGAETQYF
TRBV5-6	TRBJ2-5	CASSLASGGQETQYF
TRBV5-1	TRBJ2-5	CASSLETTGGLLETQYF
TRBV30	TRBJ2-1	CAWRLPGQGYNEQFF
TRBV27	TRBJ2-3	CASSTGTDTQYF
TRBV18	TRBJ2-7	CATSLGGTGEQYF
TRBV20-1	TRBJ2-3	CSARVLAGGVTDTQYF
TRBV2	TRBJ2-7	CASRGDRAYEQYF
TRBV7-6	TRBJ2-3	CASSKDLATQYF
TRBV11-2	TRBJ2-1	CASSLDRSGSNEQFF
TRBV7-2	TRBJ1-5	CASSFGPYNQPQHF
TRBV20-1	TRBJ1-2	CSAPIQGSYGYTF
TRBV27	TRBJ2-7	CASSLGHVGESPYEQYF
TRBV20-1	TRBJ1-6	CSALELDSPLHF
TRBV5-1	TRBJ2-3	CASSLDLLRLAGGRTDTQYF
TRBV20-1	TRBJ2-7	CSAGTSLGGDEQYF
TRBV12-3/TRBV12-4	TRBJ1-2	CASSNNHRVLSYGYTF
TRBV10-3	TRBJ2-5	CAITPDPGLETQYF
TRBV3-1	TRBJ2-7	CASSRDPLSYEQYF
TRBV5-6	TRBJ2-3	CASSPLAGFSTDTQYF
TRBV3-1	TRBJ2-7	CASSQVALGLAGGYEQYF
TRBV7-2	TRBJ2-5	CASSWTVGQGGPNQETQYF
TRBV20-1	TRBJ2-7	CSAEAGATYEQYF
TRBV3-1	TRBJ2-7	CASSQDLPFSYEQYF
TRBV5-1	TRBJ2-5	CASSPPIGEGYQETQYF
TRBV7-7	TRBJ2-5	CASSLTTSGSEETQYF
TRBV5-1	TRBJ2-6	CASAPQGTGANVLTF
TRBV29-1	TRBJ2-7	CSVETPLTYEQYF
TRBV25-1	TRBJ2-2	CASSPAEFTGELFF
TRBV7-3	TRBJ2-1	CASSLTATSGSWEQFF
TRBV2	TRBJ2-3	CANRGGGRADTQYF